This T cell receptor (beta chain) is drawn from a study of cytomegalovirus exposure and HLA in healthy donors (dated by TCRdb to the late 2010s). At the level of the whole study: An earlier analysis of roughly 630 of the donors reported roughly 300 Gb of sequence data and around 110 million unique TCR beta sequences from 150 million to 200 million T cells. The study profiled the T cell repertoires of 500 to 800 subjects by immunosequencing and related them to cytomegalovirus serostatus. Because of strong linkage in the cohort, roughly five DR-DQ haplotypes were treated as single units for association and clustering. Typing coverage differed by locus: A, B, C, DRB1 and DQB1 were typed in roughly 629-630 donors, DQA1 in about 510, DPA1 in roughly 590, and DPB1 in approximately 450. Of the roughly 400 genotyped donors, about 80% fell in the genetic ancestry cluster associated with self-reported Caucasian donors. A later genetic analysis took genome-wide SNP genotypes for 398 of the 666 donors and used that subset as a discovery cohort. Both class I and class II loci were covered by HLA typing, at four-digit resolution. An early release covering roughly 580 HLA-typed donors comprised about 300 gigabases of sequencing data and 65 million to 100 million unique TCR sequences. In an earlier analysis of over 550 of the donors, high-throughput TCR beta sequencing was used to judge whether each TCR beta V gene segment behaved as functional or pseudogenic. The study aimed to test whether signatures of past pathogen exposure could be identified by cataloging public T cell receptors. Donor age, sex, ethnicity and CMV serostatus were compiled together with the repertoire data. Every discovery cohort repertoire had been produced on one sequencing platform. A separate validation cohort of some 130 different subjects was used in addition to the roughly 720-subject first cohort. To study patterns of TCR occurrence, a later analysis re-analyzed previously published TCR beta repertoires from hundreds of donors and added high-resolution HLA genotyping. The later analysis used no new phenotypic data to find candidate immune exposures, relying instead on TCR beta sequences and their occurrence across donors. Among approximately 370 genotyped donors of the cohort, an average of approximately 220,000 unique TCR beta nucleotide sequences was sequenced per donor, of which about 18% were non-productive. To predict cytomegalovirus infection status, the study combined high-throughput TCR immunosequencing, statistical association of individual TCRs with disease status, and machine learning. General findings and caveats noted by the study authors: A further reported finding was that TCR beta sequences accurately predicted the HLA-A and HLA-B alleles for most subjects in the first cohort. The presence/absence analyses assumed that sequencing depth was roughly uniform across donors, and that assumption may not be true. According to a later analysis, most CMV-associated TCR beta chains appeared to be HLA-restricted, and the HLA associations seemed to be driven largely by CMV exposure. Several of the top co-occurrence clusters appeared to be linked to parvovirus B19, influenza, CMV and Epstein-Barr virus, according to a later analysis. The authors suggested that the approach could potentially be generalized to other disease states and immunological phenotypes. Compared with equally common non-associated chains, HLA-associated TCR beta chains in a later analysis were more clonally expanded and had lower generation probabilities. In the study, some 160 TCR beta chains were listed as associated with cytomegalovirus. A later analysis associated about 17,000 TCR beta sequences with specific HLA alleles at a false discovery rate of 0.05. In a later analysis, the rate of TCR association differed among HLA loci, with DRB1 alleles having the most associated TCRs and HLA-C alleles having the fewest. Seventeen rarely observed V segments, including chromosome 9 orphons, were excluded from the earlier analysis of a few hundred of the donors because counts were too low. Some IMGT-functional V segments, including TRBV6-2 and TRBV6-3, could not be told apart with the 87-base-pair reads, so those segments were excluded. While some public TCRs were present in many individuals, most TCR sequences turned up only very rarely across donors. The classifier was reported to diagnose cytomegalovirus status with high specificity and sensitivity in both the original cohort and the validation cohort. The only immune exposure information available for the cohort was CMV serostatus. In vitro tests confirmed that three of the cytomegalovirus-associated TCR beta chains recognize cytomegalovirus antigens. Correlated functional status among segregating V segments might be attributable to linkage disequilibrium, but an unknown experimental factor could not be ruled out. A later genetic analysis reported fewer N-insertions in productive TCRs among donors in an Asian-associated ancestry cluster than the roughly 700-donor mean. In this cohort, only TCR beta chains were sequenced, and detectable features were limited by the absence of alpha or paired-chain data. A group of highly shared sequence variants was considered likely to be a technical artifact of the sequencing pipeline. Strong co-occurrence of HLA alleles, especially DR and DQ, made assigning TCR associations to individual alleles difficult. Because HLA typing was missing for some donors at each locus, association tests included only the typed subset. V-gene and J-gene trimming of TCR beta chains was associated with a missense DCLRE1C variant in a later genetic analysis, and the association was replicated in an independent cohort. In an earlier analysis of about 600 of the donors, most TCR beta V segments appeared in productive rearrangements about 87% or about 30% of the time, broadly matching IMGT annotations.

Library preparation used the immunoSEQ multiplex PCR assay. For the multiplex PCR, a mixture combining 60 forward primers for TCR Vbeta segments and 13 reverse primers for TCR Jbeta segments was used. Amplification of the CDR3 region of rearranged TCR beta genes was performed with a multiplex PCR assay on genomic DNA. The amplified TCR beta libraries were sequenced on the Illumina HiSeq System as 87-base-pair reads. In the authors' own workflow: A later analysis counted tens of millions of unique TCR beta chains across the 670 or so repertoires, and roughly 9.9 million of these chains were shared by at least two donors. A nearest-neighbor algorithm error-corrected the raw reads and collapsed the reads into unique sequences, merging closely related sequences to remove PCR and sequencing errors. CDR3 sequences were aligned to IMGT reference sequences to assign V, D and J gene segments. For a sequence to be retained, a match of at least six nucleotides was required to both a V gene segment and a J gene segment. A rearrangement counted as productive if the CDR3 had no stop codons and remained in frame with V and J, and every other rearrangement counted as non-productive. Following IMGT convention, CDR3 was defined as the stretch from the second conserved V-encoded cysteine up to the conserved J-encoded phenylalanine. Sequences without an unambiguous match to a single V gene segment were excluded from the earlier analysis of approximately 560 of the donors. In an earlier analysis of approximately 590 of the donors, a V segment was called functional when productive rearrangements were above 56.7%, and segregating when the standard deviation between donors exceeded 5%. A statistical classification framework was built to diagnose cytomegalovirus status from the catalog of TCR beta chain sequences. In a later analysis, TCR nucleotide sequences were compared against IMGT/GENE-DB human TR gene sequences so that V and J genes could be assigned. The TCRdist pipeline was used in a later analysis to assign CDR3 sequences and most-parsimonious VDJ recombination scenarios. In a later analysis, every TCR beta chain was defined by the combination of its CDR3 amino acid sequence and its V-gene family, and reads without a unique V-gene family were dropped. In a later analysis, 450 to 600 highly shared, low-generation-probability nucleotide sequences were removed to address suspected cross-contamination and a sequencing artifact. For each public chain, a later analysis derived a clonal expansion index from normalized ranks of inferred template counts within each repertoire. In a later analysis, generation probabilities were computed using a VDJ recombination model fitted to out-of-frame rearrangements, and the results were checked against IGoR. Hypergeometric tests were used in a later analysis to score TCR-TCR, TCR-HLA and TCR-CMV co-occurrence, with a repertoire-size bias correction applied to the TCR pairs. A later analysis estimated false discovery rates by permuting HLA or CMV assignments 20 times. In a later analysis, co-occurring TCRs were grouped with DBSCAN, and TCRdist sequence similarity was added when clustering was performed within HLA-allele-positive subsets. Repertoires with fewer than 30,000 or more than 120,000 public chains, plus five repertoires with anomalous nucleotide sharing, were excluded from co-occurrence clustering. Drawn from immuneACCESS, this table holds only the in-frame rearrangements with V and J called that TCRdb kept. Clones are partly lost; checked studies trace under half to an unresolved V gene and leave the rest unexplained. V and J calls and clone size follow that table, whereas D and trimming were derived from the DNA. The sample records some 140,000 clones, around 72% of which are singletons. 1.3% of the sample belongs to the ten largest clones.

In total, 666 healthy bone marrow donors made up the cohort. All cohort members were sampled while nominally healthy, although unrecorded immune exposures were likely present. The donor was CMV seronegative and was included in the group of 352 seronegative cohort members. Each donor provided a peripheral blood sample, and peripheral blood mononuclear cells were used for TCR beta sequencing. Genomic DNA was extracted from the blood cell samples with the Qiagen DNeasy Blood Extraction Kit. As for this clone: What antigen it recognizes has not been identified. Qualities for individual bases were not recorded, and no much larger clone is one base off.

V and J are truncated by 0 bases and 8 bases respectively, leaving an intervening sequence of 11 bases. CDR1 SGHRS and CDR2 YFSETQ were looked up in the germline V gene. The CDR3 measures 13 amino acids from cysteine to phenylalanine. Just CDR3 DNA is preserved here, 39 bases in frame from base 1. This TCR was recovered from a woman aged 40 to 49 in good health and CMV-seronegative. Sequencing was carried out using PBMCs. The chain is assembled from TRBV5-1 and TRBJ1-2; TRBD1 is a weak D gene call, 5 bases matching. The CDR3 sequence is CASSLVGDGGYTF. The nucleotides read TGCGCCAGCAGCTTGGTAGGGGATGGGGGCTACACCTTC.